This TCR beta chain was captured in a study of identical twins. The cDNA had a unique molecular identifier and a template-switch universal primer site. TCRdb recomputed calls from the 5' RACE reads with MiXCR, one row per CDR3 protein. The sample includes roughly 1,500,000 distinct CDR3 sequences, around a third of them seen just once. J was trimmed by 9 bases and V by 3 bases; bases with no gene match: 8. The CDR3 covers 15 residues. From germline, CDR1 is DFQATT and CDR2 SNEGSKA (reference sequence). Healthy Caucasian individuals made up all the donors. The study, taken as a whole, reports: Within cord blood, abundant beta clonotypes carried fewer insertions, but memory repertoires showed no such trend. Conclusions leaned on cross-sectional statistical analysis and did not track the same donors over time.

Worth noting for this clonotype: Its antigen is still unknown.

The chain combines TRBV20-1 with TRBJ2-1, with 13 bases identical to TRBD2. The sequence came from a newborn girl in good health. The sample consisted of cord blood. CDR3 amino acids: CSARGPGLAGSEQFF. For the CDR3, the DNA is TGCAGTGCTAGGGGACCGGGACTAGCGGGATCTGAGCAGTTCTTC.